Following are 28 T cell receptor beta chains from one sample sequenced in a study of glioma-infiltrating T cells. TCR alpha and beta CDR3 regions were amplified from RNA using iRepertoire nested multiplex PCR. Each CDR3 protein gets one entry after TCRdb re-called the multiplex PCR reads with MiXCR. The data contain roughly 200,000 distinct CDR3 sequences, 30% to 40% of them singletons. Sample: glioma tissue, nonneoplastic brain tissue, or PBMCs (not recorded which). These receptors were taken from a human donor with low-grade glioma or glioblastoma, undergoing nonglioma brain surgery, or in good health (not recorded which).

This clonotype was seen ten or more times. This chain joins TRBV6-1 and TRBJ1-1; 7 positions agree with TRBD1. Germline values: CDR1 MNHNS, CDR2 SASEGT. This CDR3 spans 15 amino acids. Losses at the gene ends were 6 bases for V and 0 bases for J; bases not matched to a gene: 7. The CDR3 DNA follows: TGTGCCAGCAGACGGACAGGAGTACTGAACACTGAAGCTTTCTTT. Translation: CASRRTGVLNTEAFF.

Concerning this clonotype itself: A single base separates this from a much larger clone, so it may be a read error. J is TRBJ2-3 and V is TRBV19; weak D call: TRBD2 (5 bases). Germline CDR1 and CDR2: LNHDA and SQIVND (reference sequence). Trimming removed 6 bases at V and 6 bases at J, with 19 bases between. CDR3 size: 15 residues. CDR3 sequence: CASSRTGGLRDTQYF. For the CDR3, the DNA is TGTGCCAGTAGCAGGACTGGCGGCCTCCGGGATACGCAGTATTTT.

This rearrangement joins TRBV20-1 to TRBJ2-7; D call uncertain. Trimming pared 5 bases from V and 7 bases from J, leaving 21 bases between. The length of the CDR3 is 14 residues. The germline CDR1 and CDR2 sequences are DFQATT and SNEGSKA (reference sequence). Here the CDR3 DNA reads TGCAGTGCTTACCTTAGGGTAGGGTGGGATGAGCAGTACTTC. Translating it yields CSAYLRVGWDEQYF.

Comment on this clonotype: A read error may account for a junction end that differs from germline. The rearrangement links TRBV6-2 or TRBV6-3 to TRBJ2-1; either TRBD1 or TRBD2 may supply D (5 bases each). The CDR3 extends over 14 amino acids. Germline-derived CDR1 and CDR2 are MNHEY and SVGEGT. The CDR3 reads CASSVGTGHNEQLF. Here the CDR3 DNA reads TGTGCCAGCAGCGTGGGGACGGGTCACAATGAGCAGCTCTTC.

This clonotype was picked up many times. V and J are TRBV7-9 and TRBJ1-1; D uncertain. The CDR3 consists of 12 residues. Trimming pared 2 bases from V and 7 bases from J, leaving 8 bases between. Germline assignment: CDR1 SEHNR and CDR2 FQNEAQ (reference sequence). CDR3 sequence: CASSLRPHEAFF. Written as DNA, the CDR3 is TGTGCCAGCAGCTTAAGACCTCATGAAGCTTTCTTT.

For this clonotype: One end of the junction is discordant with germline, which a read error may explain. The chain is built from TRBV7-2 and TRBJ2-1; 7 nucleotides agree with TRBD1. CDR1 and CDR2 (germline): SGHTA, FQGNSA. The CDR3 has 15 amino acids. The CDR3 nucleotides read TGTGCCAGCAGCGCCCCGGGACAGAAGTACAATGAGCAGTTATTC. Protein product: CASSAPGQKYNEQLF.

This chain's CDR3 is CAWRMGGNEQFF. CDR3 in DNA: TGTGCCTGGAGGATGGGTGGCAATGAGCAGTTCTTC. The V call is TRBV30, the J call TRBJ2-1; D gene unclear. V was cut by 3 bases and J by 6 bases, with 9 bases left in between. Per germline, CDR1 GTSNPN and CDR2 SVGIG (reference sequence). The CDR3 extends over 12 amino acids. The variable domain in full, completed from reference TRBV30 and TRBJ2-1, reads SQTIHQWPATLVQPVGSPLSLECTVEGTSNPNLYWYRQAAGRGLQLLFYSVGIGQISSEVPQNLSASRPQDRQFILSSKKLLLSDSGFYLCAWRMGGNEQFFGPGTRLTVL.

Of note for this clonotype: A much larger clone sits a single nucleotide away, making a read error possible. The conserved phenylalanine or tryptophan normally closing the CDR3 is absent here, so this likely arose from a read error. The chain uses TRBV7-2 and TRBJ2-1, with TRBD2 matching 10 bases. The ends lost 4 bases at V and 5 bases at J; junction bases unmatched: 14. The CDR3 covers 18 residues. Germline V gives CDR1 SGHTA, CDR2 FQGNSA. The CDR3 DNA reads as TGTGCCAGCAGCTCCCCCCCTAGCGGGAGTCTTCGTCACAATGAGCAGTTCTTA. This translates into CASSSPPSGSLRHNEQFL.

The chain uses TRBV5-1 and TRBJ2-5; TRBD2 agrees at 7 bases. Unmatched junction bases numbered 4, after V lost 4 bases and J lost 1 base. Germline values: CDR1 SGHRS, CDR2 YFSETQ. The CDR3 contains 14 residues. CDR3 region: CASSPTSFQETQYF. CDR3 DNA sequence: TGCGCCAGCAGCCCGACTAGCTTCCAAGAGACCCAGTACTTC.

The gene calls are TRBV18 and TRBJ2-1, with D hard to call. Trimming took off 9 bases at V and 0 bases at J, with 18 bases between the two ends. There are 16 residues in the CDR3. From germline, CDR1 is KGHSH and CDR2 LQKENI. This chain's CDR3 is CASGQDGSSSYNEQFF. DNA of the CDR3: TGTGCCAGTGGGCAGGATGGATCATCCTCCTACAATGAGCAGTTCTTC.

The sample holds many counts of this clonotype. This sequence joins TRBV7-2 and TRBJ2-7; maybe TRBD2 (6 bases). This CDR3 spans 13 amino acids. Deletions cut 3 bases from V and 4 bases from J, with 10 bases between. Per germline, CDR1 SGHTA and CDR2 FQGNSA. This chain's CDR3 is CASSFTSTYEQYF. The CDR3 DNA follows: TGTGCCAGCAGCTTCACTAGCACATACGAGCAGTACTTC. Variable domain in full (rest from reference TRBV7-2 and TRBJ2-7): GAGVSQSPSNKVTEKGKDVELRCDPISGHTALYWYRQSLGQGLEFLIYFQGNSAPDKSGLPSDRFSAERTGGSVSTLTIQRTQQEDSAVYLCASSFTSTYEQYFGPGTRLTVT.

This clonotype was picked up many times. The chain has TRBV28 and TRBJ2-1; TRBD2 agrees at 8 bases. Germline V gene data show CDR1 as MDHEN and CDR2 as SYDVKM. The CDR3 sequence is 14 residues long. V lost 8 bases, J lost 0 bases, and 3 bases stayed unmatched. The chain's CDR3 is CASLSGSSYNEQFF. CDR3 in DNA: TGTGCCAGCCTGAGCGGGAGCTCCTACAATGAGCAGTTCTTC.

The genes are TRBV19 and TRBJ2-7; D uncertain. The V end was cut by 1 base, the J end by 2 bases, with 12 bases between. CDR3 length: 15 amino acids. Looked up from germline, CDR1 is LNHDA and CDR2 is SQIVND (reference sequence). The CDR3 DNA reads TGTGCCAGTAGTATAGCGGTTGGGGTACCCTACGAGCAGTACTTC. Encoded protein: CASSIAVGVPYEQYF.

J is TRBJ2-3 and V is TRBV18; 8 bases are a match to TRBD1. The CDR3 totals 17 residues. The germline V gene encodes CDR1 KGHSH and CDR2 LQKENI. The V segment lost 0 bases and the J segment 6 bases; nucleotides outside the gene matches: 11. CDR3 in DNA: TGTGCCAGCTCACCACCCTTCACAGGGGGTTTCGGTGATACGCAGTATTTT. Translating gives CASSPPFTGGFGDTQYF.

Only one count was recorded for this clonotype. This sequence joins TRBV15 and TRBJ1-5; D not certain. Germline lookup yields CDR1 LNHNV and CDR2 YYDKDF (reference sequence). The CDR3 totals 14 residues. V lost 4 bases, J lost 0 bases, and 7 bases lay in between. In DNA, the CDR3 is TGTGCCACCAGCAAACTTTGTAGCAATCAGCCCCAGCATTTT. It is translated as CATSKLCSNQPQHF.

This clonotype was observed at least ten times. Here the CDR3 reads CASSYIAISGTTDTQYF. The CDR3 region has the DNA TGTGCCAGCAGTTATATAGCCATCTCAGGGACCACAGATACGCAGTATTTT. V usage is TRBV6-2 or TRBV6-3 and J usage is TRBJ2-3; perhaps D is TRBD1 or TRBD2 (5 bases each). With 3 bases removed from V and 2 bases from J, the gap between germline ends came to 18 bases. Germline lookup yields CDR1 MNHEY and CDR2 SVGEGT. This CDR3 has 17 amino acids.

This clonotype was seen repeatedly, ten times or more. This chain uses TRBV27 with TRBJ2-1; the match to TRBD2 covers 8 bases. The V gene end was trimmed by 4 bases and the J gene end by 7 bases; junction bases not matched to a gene: 9. CDR3 length: 15 amino acids. Germline assignment: CDR1 MNHEY and CDR2 SMNVEV (reference sequence). The DNA of the CDR3 is TGTGCCAGCAGTTCCCCCGGTGGCGGGGGGAATGAGCAGTTCTTC. Protein sequence: CASSSPGGGGNEQFF.

This clonotype occurred many times. Here the CDR3 reads CASTQTQGSYGYTF. The CDR3 DNA reads TGTGCCAGCACCCAAACACAGGGGAGCTATGGCTACACCTTC. The V and J genes are TRBV28 and TRBJ1-2, with 7 bases aligning to TRBD1. V dropped 7 bases and J dropped 4; count of bases not matched to a gene: 9. This CDR3 is 14 amino acids long. The germline V gene encodes CDR1 MDHEN and CDR2 SYDVKM.

This clonotype appeared many times. The chain employs TRBV28 and TRBJ2-5; tentative D call: TRBD2 (6 bases). The CDR3 spans 13 residues. Germline-derived CDR1 and CDR2 are MDHEN and SYDVKM. The V gene lost 4 bases and the J gene lost 5 bases, with 11 bases spanning the gap. The CDR3 bases are TGTGCCAGCAGTTCCGGGACTCTGGAGACCCAGTACTTC. The encoded protein is CASSSGTLETQYF.

This clonotype was seen many times. V usage is TRBV6-1 and J usage is TRBJ1-4; no clear D gene. This CDR3 comprises 12 residues. Germline values: CDR1 MNHNS, CDR2 SASEGT. V lost 6 bases, J lost 4 bases, and 6 bases lay in between. The CDR3 region has the DNA TGTGCCAGCAGGTCGAATAATGAAAAACTGTTTTTT. Encoded protein: CASRSNNEKLFF.

This clonotype appeared a few times. A much larger clonotype is one base distant, so this may be a read error. This chain uses TRBV7-9 with TRBJ2-1; D might be TRBD2 (6 bases). V was trimmed by 3 bases and J by 2 bases, leaving 11 bases between them. CDR3 length: 15 amino acids. In germline, CDR1 is SEHNR, CDR2 FQNEAQ (reference sequence). The chain's CDR3 is CASSLAGSTYNEQFF. CDR3 in DNA: TGTGCCAGCAGCTTGGCGGGATCCACCTACAATGAGCAGTTCTTC.

The genes are TRBV19 and TRBJ2-7; 9 nucleotides match TRBD1. The V gene end was trimmed by 5 bases and the J gene end by 5 bases; junction bases not matched to a gene: 7. The germline V gene has CDR1 LNHDA and CDR2 SQIVND (reference sequence). The CDR3 contains 14 residues. DNA of the CDR3: TGTGCCAGTAGTCCCCGGACAGGGGCCCACGAGCAGTACTTC. It codes for CASSPRTGAHEQYF.

This clonotype was counted many times. The CDR3 protein is CASSLWTLRPEQYF. The CDR3 DNA reads as TGTGCCAGCAGTTTATGGACCCTCCGTCCCGAGCAGTACTTC. The V call is TRBV28, the J call TRBJ2-7; D not resolved. The V gene's germline CDR1 is MDHEN and CDR2 SYDVKM. This CDR3 is 14 amino acids long. Trimming took 0 bases from V and 6 from J, leaving 12 bases between them. Full variable domain (remainder filled in from reference TRBV28 and TRBJ2-7): DVKVTQSSRYLVKRTGEKVFLECVQDMDHENMFWYRQDPGLGLRLIYFSYDVKMKEKGDIPEGYSVSREKKERFSLILESASTNQTSMYLCASSLWTLRPEQYFGPGTRLTVT.

The chain recombines TRBV6-1 with TRBJ2-3; D gene ambiguous. The CDR3 is made up of 13 amino acids. V lost 5 bases and J lost 11, with 17 bases in between. Germline loops: CDR1 MNHNS, CDR2 SASEGT. The CDR3 coding sequence is TGTGCCAGCAGTCGTACTACACATGGAGTGCAGTATTTT. Translated, it gives CASSRTTHGVQYF.

V usage is TRBV19 and J usage is TRBJ2-2; 9 bases map to TRBD1. CDR3 length equals 14 residues. Germline CDR1 and CDR2: LNHDA and SQIVND (reference sequence). With V trimmed by 6 bases and J by 4 bases, 3 bases remained unmatched. The DNA of the CDR3 is TGTGCCAGTAGGGACAGGGGAATCACCGGGGAGCTGTTTTTT. This translates into CASRDRGITGELFF.

The chain carries TRBV7-6 and TRBJ2-5, with D tentatively TRBD1 (7 bases). Trimming took 5 bases from V and 4 from J, leaving 17 bases between them. This CDR3 has 15 amino acids. The V gene's germline CDR1 is SGHVS and CDR2 FNYEAQ. CDR3 loop: CASSARPRGVETQYF. The DNA for the CDR3 is TGTGCCAGCAGCGCAAGGCCCAGGGGGGTAGAGACCCAGTACTTC.

Concerning this clonotype itself: A much larger clone is a single base away; this may be a read error. The rearrangement links TRBV9 to TRBJ2-3; a possible D gene is TRBD2 (5 bases). Germline CDR1 and CDR2: SGDLS and YYNGEE. The CDR3 sequence is 14 residues long. CDR3 amino acids: CASSVTGYTDKQYF. CDR3 sequence (DNA): TGTGCCAGCAGCGTTACGGGATACACAGATAAGCAGTATTTT.

This clonotype was seen a single time. The rearrangement joins TRBV5-6 to TRBJ2-5, with D unclear. Looked up from germline, CDR1 is SGHDT and CDR2 is YYEEEE. CDR3 length: 14 amino acids. Deletions cut 2 bases from V and 3 bases from J, with 11 bases between. Here the CDR3 DNA reads TGTGCCAGCAGCTTTGGACCCGAGAAAGAGACCCAGTACTTC. It translates to CASSFGPEKETQYF. Together with reference TRBV5-6 and TRBJ2-5, the CDR3 gives the full variable domain: DAGVTQSPTHLIKTRGQQVTLRCSPKSGHDTVSWYQQALGQGPQFIFQYYEEEERQRGNFPDRFSGHQFPNYSSELNVNALLLGDSALYLCASSFGPEKETQYFGPGTRLLVL.